This T cell receptor (beta chain) is drawn from a study of regulatory T cells in long-lasting Graves disease. Trimming removed 7 bases from V and 4 bases from J; junction bases left unmatched: 15. CDR3 length: 15 amino acids. Germline CDR1 is DFQATT and CDR2 is SNEGSKA (reference sequence). Study-level results: Between persistent patients, roughly 2,600 public clonotypes were shared, exceeding the approximately 900 shared between new patients.

Construction of the TCR beta libraries employed iRepertoire HTBI primers in conjunction with Arm-PCR of CDR3 regions. Authors' processing steps: Segment identification across samples yielded 62 TRBV and fewer than 15 TRBJ segments. TCRdb passed the multiplex PCR reads through MiXCR, listing each CDR3 protein once. TCRdb, rather than the study authors, made the V and J calls. The sample lists hundreds of thousands of distinct CDR3 sequences, about 16% occurring once. This clonotype was seen only a few times. Antigen: not known. Time point here: newly diagnosed GD, antithyroid drugs for less than 3 months. PBMC RNA served as the TCR library source. A volume of roughly 8.4 milliliters of peripheral blood was collected in EDTA tubes. Another study also made use of these data, one on T cells in Graves' hyperthyroidism and ophthalmopathy.

This chain connects TRBV20-1 to TRBJ2-5; 7 nucleotides agree with TRBD1. The TCR originated in a woman aged 30 to 39 with Graves disease. The sequenced sample was peripheral blood mononuclear cells (PBMCs), obtained at new diagnosis, from a patient treated with antithyroid drugs. CDR3 bases: TGCAGTGTTTCCCCCGTGACAGGGCCCGTAGAGACCCAGTACTTC. This codes for CSVSPVTGPVETQYF.